This TCR beta chain was recovered during a study of early T cells in non-severe SARS-CoV-2 infection. Study information: The input, bulk RNA from unsorted whole blood, was sequenced, and chains were unpaired.

As part of library construction, unique molecular identifiers were attached to individual cDNA molecules. TCRdb ran MiXCR on the 5' RACE reads and lists one entry per CDR3 protein. The repertoire has some 24,000 distinct CDR3 sequences, about 4.5% of them found once; the top ten carry approximately 14%. V lost 3 bases to trimming and J lost 7 bases; unmatched junction nucleotides: 6. Germline assignment: CDR1 MDHEN and CDR2 SYDVKM. The CDR3 contains 14 residues. Sequenced material: whole blood. The chain combines TRBV28 with TRBJ2-3; TRBD2 matches 8 bases. This receptor was taken from an adult who was a healthcare worker with PCR-confirmed SARS-CoV-2 infection or an uninfected control (not recorded which). CDR3 DNA: TGTGCCAGCAGTTTTGCGGGGGGCCGAAATACGCAGTATTTT. It yields the protein CASSFAGGRNTQYF.